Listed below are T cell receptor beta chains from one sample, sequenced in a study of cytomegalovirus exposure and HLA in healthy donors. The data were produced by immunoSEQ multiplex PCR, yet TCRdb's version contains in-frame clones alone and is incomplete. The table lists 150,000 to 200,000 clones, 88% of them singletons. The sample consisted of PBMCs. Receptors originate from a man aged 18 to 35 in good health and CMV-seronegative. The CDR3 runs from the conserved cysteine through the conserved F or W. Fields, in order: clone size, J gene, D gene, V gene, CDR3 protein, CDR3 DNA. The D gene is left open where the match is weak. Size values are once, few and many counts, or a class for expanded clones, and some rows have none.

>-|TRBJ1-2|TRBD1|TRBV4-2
CASSQEGTGALGGYTF
TGTGCCAGCAGCCAAGAGGGGACAGGAGCCCTTGGGGGCTACACCTTC
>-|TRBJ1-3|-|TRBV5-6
CASSLAGGRIDTIYF
TGTGCCAGCAGCTTGGCCGGGGGGCGAATTGACACCATATATTTT
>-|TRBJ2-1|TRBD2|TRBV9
CASSAPGLAGLEQFF
TGTGCCAGCAGCGCCCCGGGACTAGCGGGATTGGAGCAGTTCTTC
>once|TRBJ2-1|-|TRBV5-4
CASSLVGTITKNEQFF
TGTGCCAGCAGCTTGGTTGGGACAATTACAAAGAATGAGCAGTTCTTC
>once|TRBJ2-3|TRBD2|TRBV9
CASSALGHLAGGIDTQYF
TGTGCCAGCAGCGCCCTTGGCCATCTAGCGGGAGGGATTGATACGCAGTATTTT
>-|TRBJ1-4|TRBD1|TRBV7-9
CASSGGQAINEKLFF
TGTGCCAGCAGCGGGGGACAGGCCATTAATGAAAAACTGTTTTTT
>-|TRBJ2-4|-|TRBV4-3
CASSQVSGLAKNIQYF
TGCGCCAGCAGCCAAGTTAGCGGTCTAGCCAAAAACATTCAGTACTTC
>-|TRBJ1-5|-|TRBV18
CASSPPGGDQPQHF
TGTGCCAGCTCACCACCGGGGGGGGATCAGCCCCAGCATTTT
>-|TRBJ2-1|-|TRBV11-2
CASSLVGGGQFEQFF
TGTGCCAGCAGCTTAGTTGGGGGCGGACAGTTTGAGCAGTTCTTC
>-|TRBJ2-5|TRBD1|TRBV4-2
CASSQEDRPGETQYF
TGTGCCAGCAGCCAAGAGGACAGGCCTGGAGAGACCCAGTACTTC
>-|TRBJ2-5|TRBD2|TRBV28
CASSGGTSGSQETQYF
TGTGCCAGCAGTGGCGGGACTAGCGGGTCCCAAGAGACCCAGTACTTC
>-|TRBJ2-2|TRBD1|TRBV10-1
CASSAGGSDTGELFF
TGCGCCAGCAGTGCAGGGGGCAGCGACACCGGGGAGCTGTTTTTT
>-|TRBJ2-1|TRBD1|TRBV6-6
CASSYGGQVEFF
TGTGCCAGCAGCTACGGGGGACAGGTGGAGTTCTTC
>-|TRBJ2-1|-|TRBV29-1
CSVEEGGRAYNEQFF
TGCAGCGTTGAAGAGGGAGGCCGAGCCTACAATGAGCAGTTCTTC
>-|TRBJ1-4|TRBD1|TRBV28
CASSVRDRGATNEKLFF
TGTGCCAGCAGTGTCCGGGACAGGGGTGCAACTAATGAAAAACTGTTTTTT
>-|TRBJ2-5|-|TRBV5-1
CASSLAQGSQTQYF
TGCGCCAGCAGCTTGGCCCAGGGGTCCCAGACCCAGTACTTC
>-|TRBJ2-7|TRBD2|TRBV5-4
CASRQGTSGAYEQYF
TGTGCCAGCAGACAAGGGACTAGCGGGGCCTACGAGCAGTACTTC
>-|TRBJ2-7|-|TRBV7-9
CASSLSGSTYEQYF
TGTGCCAGCAGCTTATCGGGGAGTACCTACGAGCAGTACTTC
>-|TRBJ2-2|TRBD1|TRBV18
CASSRTGQGELFF
TGTGCCAGCTCCCGAACCGGACAGGGCGAGCTGTTTTTT
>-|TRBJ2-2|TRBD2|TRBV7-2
CASSNLAGRAGELFF
TGTGCCAGCAGCAATCTCGCAGGGAGGGCCGGGGAGCTGTTTTTT
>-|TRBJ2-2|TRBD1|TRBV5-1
CASSPYRGNTGELFF
TGCGCCAGCAGCCCCTACAGGGGGAACACCGGGGAGCTGTTTTTT
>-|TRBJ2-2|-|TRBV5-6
CASSPLLSGELFF
TGTGCCAGCAGCCCCCTTCTTTCCGGGGAGCTGTTTTTT
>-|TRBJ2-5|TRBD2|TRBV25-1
CASSESGGFQETQYF
TGTGCCAGCAGTGAATCGGGGGGATTCCAAGAGACCCAGTACTTC
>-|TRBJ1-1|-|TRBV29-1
CSCRLSVSSEAFF
TGCAGCTGCAGGTTGTCTGTTTCCTCTGAAGCTTTCTTT
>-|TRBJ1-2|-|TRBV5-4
CASSRDNNYGYTF
TGTGCCAGCAGCCGGGACAATAACTATGGCTACACCTTC
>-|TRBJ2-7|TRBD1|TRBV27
CASSYRGLSYEQYF
TGTGCCAGCAGTTACAGGGGGCTCTCCTACGAGCAGTACTTC
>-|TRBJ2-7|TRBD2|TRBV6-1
CASGRAYEQYF
TGTGCCAGCGGGAGGGCCTACGAGCAGTACTTC
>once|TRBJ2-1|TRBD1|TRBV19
CASRQGPSPYNEQFF
TGTGCCAGTAGACAGGGGCCCTCCCCCTACAATGAGCAGTTCTTC
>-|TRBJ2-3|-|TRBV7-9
CASSFMPGTRGADTQYF
TGTGCCAGCAGCTTTATGCCCGGGACCCGCGGGGCAGATACGCAGTATTTT
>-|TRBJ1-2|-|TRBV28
CASSFPGGWVNYGYTF
TGTGCCAGCAGTTTTCCGGGGGGTTGGGTTAACTATGGCTACACCTTC
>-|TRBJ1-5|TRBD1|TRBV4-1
CASSQTGQGKGNQPQHF
TGCGCCAGCAGCCAAACCGGACAGGGAAAAGGGAATCAGCCCCAGCATTTT
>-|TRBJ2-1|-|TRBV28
CASSSRTRREQFF
TGTGCCAGCAGTTCCCGGACTCGGCGGGAGCAGTTCTTC
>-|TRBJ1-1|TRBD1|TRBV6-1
CASSDRQGMNTEAFF
TGTGCCAGCAGTGACCGACAGGGAATGAACACTGAAGCTTTCTTT
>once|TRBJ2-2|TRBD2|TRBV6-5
CASSPGLADRELFF
TGTGCCAGCAGTCCGGGACTAGCGGACCGGGAGCTGTTTTTT
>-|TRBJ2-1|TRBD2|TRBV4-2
CASSPTITSGGMYNEQFF
TGTGCCAGCAGCCCTACCATTACTAGCGGGGGAATGTACAATGAGCAGTTCTTC
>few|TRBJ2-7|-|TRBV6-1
CASSEDIYEQYF
TGTGCCAGCAGTGAAGACATCTACGAGCAGTACTTC
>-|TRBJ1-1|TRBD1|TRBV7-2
CASSLGQGRASDTEAFF
TGTGCCAGCAGCCTCGGACAGGGTCGGGCTTCGGACACTGAAGCTTTCTTT
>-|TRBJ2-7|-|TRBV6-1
CASLPETGYEQYF
TGTGCCAGCCTCCCCGAGACAGGCTACGAGCAGTACTTC
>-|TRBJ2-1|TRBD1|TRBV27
CASSPDRGEEDEQFF
TGTGCCAGCAGTCCGGACAGGGGGGAAGAAGATGAGCAGTTCTTC
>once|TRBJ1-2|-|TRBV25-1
CASSEPTSNYGYTF
TGTGCCAGCAGTGAACCGACAAGTAACTATGGCTACACCTTC
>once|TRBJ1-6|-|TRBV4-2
CASSQGVEEASPLHF
TGTGCCAGCAGCCAAGGGGTTGAAGAGGCTTCACCCCTCCACTTT
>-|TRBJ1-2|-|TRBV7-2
CASSRTTGHGYTF
TGTGCCAGCAGCCGAACCACAGGACATGGCTACACCTTC
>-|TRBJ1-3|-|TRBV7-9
CASSPPPLQGHSGNTIYF
TGTGCCAGCAGCCCGCCGCCCCTTCAGGGCCACTCTGGAAACACCATATATTTT
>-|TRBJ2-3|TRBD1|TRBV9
CASSPRDRGVTDTQYF
TGTGCCAGCAGCCCCCGGGACAGGGGAGTAACAGATACGCAGTATTTT
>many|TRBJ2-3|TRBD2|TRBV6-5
CATGGSHTDTQYF
TGTGCCACCGGGGGGAGCCACACAGATACGCAGTATTTT
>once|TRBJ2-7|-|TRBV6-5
CASRRSMTASYEQYF
TGTGCCAGCAGAAGGAGTATGACAGCTTCTTACGAGCAGTACTTC
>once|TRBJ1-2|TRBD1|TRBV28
CASSSQSEPGQIVNYGYTF
TGTGCCAGCAGTTCCCAATCCGAACCGGGACAGATCGTTAACTATGGCTACACCTTC
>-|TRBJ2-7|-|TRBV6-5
CASSHARSYEQYF
TGTGCCAGCAGTCACGCTCGGTCCTACGAGCAGTACTTC
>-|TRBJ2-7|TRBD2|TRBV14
CASSQDSLAGYEQYF
TGTGCCAGCAGCCAAGATTCGCTAGCGGGTTACGAGCAGTACTTC
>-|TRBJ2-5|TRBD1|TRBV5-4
CASSFKGAEETQYF
TGTGCCAGCAGCTTTAAGGGGGCGGAGGAGACCCAGTACTTC
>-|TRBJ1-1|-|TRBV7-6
CASSLSPRATEAFF
TGTGCCAGCAGCTTAAGTCCGAGGGCCACTGAAGCTTTCTTT
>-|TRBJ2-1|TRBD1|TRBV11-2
CASSLGTGVYNEQFF
TGTGCCAGCAGCTTGGGAACAGGGGTCTACAATGAGCAGTTCTTC
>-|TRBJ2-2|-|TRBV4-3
CASSGHKNTGELFF
TGCGCCAGCTCCGGACACAAGAACACCGGGGAGCTGTTTTTT
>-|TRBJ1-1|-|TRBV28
CASTHYNSWGRGYTEAFF
TGTGCCAGCACACACTACAATTCGTGGGGCAGGGGCTACACTGAAGCTTTCTTT
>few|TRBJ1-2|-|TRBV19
CASRAPGEGNYGYTF
TGTGCCAGTAGAGCACCAGGGGAGGGAAACTATGGCTACACCTTC
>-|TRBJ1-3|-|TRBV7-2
CASSLNPLSSGNTIYF
TGTGCCAGCAGCTTAAATCCCTTGAGCTCTGGAAACACCATATATTTT
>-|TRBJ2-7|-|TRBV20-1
CSATGNREQYF
TGCAGTGCTACCGGGAACCGGGAGCAGTACTTC
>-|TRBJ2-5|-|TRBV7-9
CASSPRTAETQYF
TGTGCCAGCAGCCCCCGGACAGCCGAGACCCAGTACTTC
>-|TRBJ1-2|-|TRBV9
CASSLLSPRGYTF
TGTGCCAGCAGCCTATTGAGCCCTAGGGGCTACACCTTC